Detailed here is one T cell receptor (beta chain). What it binds is not known. The PCR had 60 Vbeta and 13 Jbeta primers. The assay was immunoSEQ multiplex PCR, and TCRdb's table has in-frame clones only and misses some. The sample has 200,000 to 250,000 clones; over 60% are singletons. This entry belongs to a study of cytomegalovirus exposure and HLA in healthy donors. Study information: A prior study identified over 100 million unique TCR beta sequences from roughly 180 million T cells.

The germline gives CDR1 MGHRA, CDR2 YSYEKL. V shed 4 bases, J shed 4 bases, and the junction held 4 bases outside the gene matches. CDR3 size: 15 residues. Findings and caveats of the study: There were fewer than 200 TCR beta chains listed as cytomegalovirus-associated.

The source material was PBMCs. The chain is built from TRBV4-1 and TRBJ2-2; 9 bases line up with TRBD1. The TCR sequence derives from a middle-aged man in good health and CMV-seronegative. The CDR3 nucleotides are TGCGCCAGCAGCCCTTTGACAGGGGGCACCGGGGAGCTGTTTTTT. The encoded protein is CASSPLTGGTGELFF.